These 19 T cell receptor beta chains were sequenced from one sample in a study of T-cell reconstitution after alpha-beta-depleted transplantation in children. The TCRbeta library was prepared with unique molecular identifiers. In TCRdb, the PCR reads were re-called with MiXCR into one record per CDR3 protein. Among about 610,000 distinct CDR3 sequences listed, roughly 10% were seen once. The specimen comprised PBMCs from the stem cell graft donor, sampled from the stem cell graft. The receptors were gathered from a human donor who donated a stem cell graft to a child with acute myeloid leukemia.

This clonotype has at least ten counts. The CDR3: CASSQTGGNKKLFF. Written as DNA, the CDR3 is TGTGCCAGCAGCCAGACAGGGGGAAATAAAAAACTGTTTTTT. The rearrangement links TRBV12-3 or TRBV12-4 to TRBJ1-4; TRBD1 agrees at 9 bases. With 6 bases clipped from V and 9 bases from J, the junction kept 8 bases outside the gene matches. The CDR3 loop spans 14 amino acids.

The CDR3 sequence: CASSLGTSGRASNEQFF. As DNA, the CDR3 is TGTGCCAGCAGCCTCGGGACTAGCGGGAGGGCGTCAAATGAGCAGTTCTTC. This chain uses TRBV3-1 with TRBJ2-1; 16 nucleotides match TRBD2. CDR1 is LGHDT and CDR2 is YNNKEL in the germline V gene (reference sequence). The CDR3 sequence is 17 residues long. V shed 4 bases and J 7 bases; nucleotides not matched to a gene: 7.

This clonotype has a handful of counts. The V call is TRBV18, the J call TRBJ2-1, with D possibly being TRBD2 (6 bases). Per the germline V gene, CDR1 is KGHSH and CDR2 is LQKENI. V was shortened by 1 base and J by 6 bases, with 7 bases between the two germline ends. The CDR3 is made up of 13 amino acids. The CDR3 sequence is CASSPLTSNEQFF. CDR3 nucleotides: TGTGCCAGCTCACCACTGACTAGCAATGAGCAGTTCTTC.

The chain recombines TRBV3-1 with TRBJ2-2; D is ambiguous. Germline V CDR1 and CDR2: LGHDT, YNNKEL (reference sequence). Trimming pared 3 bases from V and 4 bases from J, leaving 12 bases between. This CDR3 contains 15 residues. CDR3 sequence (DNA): TGTGCCAGCAGCCAGCGAACCCTCCTCACCGGGGAGCTGTTTTTT. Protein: CASSQRTLLTGELFF. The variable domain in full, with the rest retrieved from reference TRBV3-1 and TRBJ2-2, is DTAVSQTPKYLVTQMGNDKSIKCEQNLGHDTMYWYKQDSKKFLKIMFSYNNKELIINETVPNRFSPKSPDKAHLNLHINSLELGDSAVYFCASSQRTLLTGELFFGEGSRLTVL.

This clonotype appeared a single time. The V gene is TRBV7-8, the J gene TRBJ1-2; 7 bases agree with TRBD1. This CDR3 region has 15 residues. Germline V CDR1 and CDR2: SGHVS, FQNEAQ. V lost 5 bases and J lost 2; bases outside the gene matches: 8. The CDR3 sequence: CASSHQGEDNYGYTF. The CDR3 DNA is TGTGCCAGCAGCCATCAGGGGGAAGACAACTATGGCTACACCTTC.

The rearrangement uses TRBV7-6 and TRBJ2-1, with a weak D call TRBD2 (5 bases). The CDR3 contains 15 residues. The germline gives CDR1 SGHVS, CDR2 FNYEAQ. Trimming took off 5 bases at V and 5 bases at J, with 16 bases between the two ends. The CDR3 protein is CASSPQRLRNNEQFF. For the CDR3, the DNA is TGTGCCAGCAGCCCTCAGAGACTACGTAACAATGAGCAGTTCTTC.

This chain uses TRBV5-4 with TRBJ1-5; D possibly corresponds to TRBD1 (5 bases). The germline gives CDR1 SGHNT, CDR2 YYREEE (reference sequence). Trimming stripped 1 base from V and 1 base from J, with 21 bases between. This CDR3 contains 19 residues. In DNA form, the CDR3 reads TGTGCCAGCAGCTTGAGCTCCCCCCAGGGTAGTTGGAGCAATCAGCCCCAGCATTTT. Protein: CASSLSSPQGSWSNQPQHF.

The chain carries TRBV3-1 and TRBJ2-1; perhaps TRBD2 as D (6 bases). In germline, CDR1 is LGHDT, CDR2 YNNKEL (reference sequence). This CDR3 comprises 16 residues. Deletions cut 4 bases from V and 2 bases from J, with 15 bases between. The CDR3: CASSPVGSVAYNEQFF. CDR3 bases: TGTGCCAGCAGCCCAGTCGGGAGTGTCGCCTACAATGAGCAGTTCTTC.

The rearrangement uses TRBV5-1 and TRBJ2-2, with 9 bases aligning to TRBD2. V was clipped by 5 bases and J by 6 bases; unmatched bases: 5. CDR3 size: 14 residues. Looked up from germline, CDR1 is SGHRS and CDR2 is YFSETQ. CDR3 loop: CASRASGTAGELFF. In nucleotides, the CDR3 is TGCGCCAGCAGGGCTAGCGGGACCGCCGGGGAGCTGTTTTTT.

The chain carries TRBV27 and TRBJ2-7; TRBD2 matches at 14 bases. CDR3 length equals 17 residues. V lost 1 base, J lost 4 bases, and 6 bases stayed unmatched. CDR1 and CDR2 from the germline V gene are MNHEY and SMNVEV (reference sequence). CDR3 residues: CASSLWGTSGSLYEQYF. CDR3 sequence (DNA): TGTGCCAGCAGTTTATGGGGGACTAGCGGGAGTTTATACGAGCAGTACTTC.

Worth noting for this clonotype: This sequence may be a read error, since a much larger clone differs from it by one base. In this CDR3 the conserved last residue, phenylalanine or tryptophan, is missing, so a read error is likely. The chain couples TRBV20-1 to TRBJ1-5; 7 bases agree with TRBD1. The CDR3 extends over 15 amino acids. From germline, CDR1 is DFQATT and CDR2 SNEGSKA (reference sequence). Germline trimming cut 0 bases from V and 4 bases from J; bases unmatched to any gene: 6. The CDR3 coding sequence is TGCAGTGCTAGAGAGCCCACAGGGGAAAATCAGCCCCAGCATTGT. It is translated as CSAREPTGENQPQHC.

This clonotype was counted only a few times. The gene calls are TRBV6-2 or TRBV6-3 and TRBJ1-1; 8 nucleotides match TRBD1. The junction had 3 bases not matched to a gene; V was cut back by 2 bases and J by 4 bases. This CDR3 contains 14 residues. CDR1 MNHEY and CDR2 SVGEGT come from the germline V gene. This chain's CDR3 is CASSYAGGGTEAFF. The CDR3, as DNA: TGTGCCAGCAGTTACGCAGGGGGCGGCACTGAAGCTTTCTTT.

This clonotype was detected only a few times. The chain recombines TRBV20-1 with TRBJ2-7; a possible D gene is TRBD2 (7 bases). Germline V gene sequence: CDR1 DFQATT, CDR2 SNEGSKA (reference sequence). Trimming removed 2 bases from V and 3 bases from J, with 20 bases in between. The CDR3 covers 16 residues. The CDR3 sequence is CSARKGLVGGVYEQYF. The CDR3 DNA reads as TGCAGTGCTAGAAAGGGGCTAGTAGGGGGGGTCTACGAGCAGTACTTC.

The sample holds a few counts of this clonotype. The CDR3 is CASSLPGQVLFLTF. CDR3 DNA: TGTGCCAGCAGTTTGCCGGGACAGGTCCTCTTCCTGACTTTC. The chain joins TRBV28 to TRBJ2-6; 8 bases map to TRBD1. Germline CDR1 is MDHEN and CDR2 is SYDVKM. This CDR3 is 14 amino acids long. Germline trimming cut 3 bases from V and 14 bases from J; bases unmatched to any gene: 9.

The CDR3 region is CASSQDIGTSADNTGELFF. The DNA for the CDR3 is TGCGCCAGCAGCCAAGATATAGGTACATCGGCGGACAACACCGGGGAGCTGTTTTTT. The chain combines TRBV4-3 with TRBJ2-2; D remains unclear. The CDR3 is made up of 19 amino acids. The V gene's germline CDR1 is LGHNA and CDR2 YSLEER. V lost 0 bases, J lost 2 bases, and 19 bases lay in between.

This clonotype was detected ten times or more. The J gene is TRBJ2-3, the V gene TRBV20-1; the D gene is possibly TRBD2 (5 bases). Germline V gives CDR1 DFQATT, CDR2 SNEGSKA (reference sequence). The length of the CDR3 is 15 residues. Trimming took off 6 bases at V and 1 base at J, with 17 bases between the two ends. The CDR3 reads CSAQRYLGGTDTQYF. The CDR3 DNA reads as TGCAGTGCCCAGAGATATCTGGGAGGCACAGATACGCAGTATTTT.

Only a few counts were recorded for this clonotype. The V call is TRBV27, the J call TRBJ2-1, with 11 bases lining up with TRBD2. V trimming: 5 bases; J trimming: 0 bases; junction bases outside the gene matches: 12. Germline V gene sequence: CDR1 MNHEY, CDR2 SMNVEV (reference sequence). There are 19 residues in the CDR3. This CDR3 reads CASSTGTSGSRSSYNEQFF. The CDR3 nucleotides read TGTGCCAGCAGTACCGGGACTAGCGGTTCCCGGAGCTCCTACAATGAGCAGTTCTTC.

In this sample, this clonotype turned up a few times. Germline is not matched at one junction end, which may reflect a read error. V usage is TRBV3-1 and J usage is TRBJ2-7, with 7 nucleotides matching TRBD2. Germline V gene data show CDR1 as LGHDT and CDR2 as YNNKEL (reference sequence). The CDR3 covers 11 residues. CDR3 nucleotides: TGTGCCAGCAGCCAAGAGGGACTACCGGACTTC. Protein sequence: CASSQEGLPDF.

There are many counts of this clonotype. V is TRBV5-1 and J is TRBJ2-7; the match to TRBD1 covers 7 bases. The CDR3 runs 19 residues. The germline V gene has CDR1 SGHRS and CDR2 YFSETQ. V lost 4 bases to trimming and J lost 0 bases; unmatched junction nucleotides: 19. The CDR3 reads CASSNRDSVNRRSSYEQYF. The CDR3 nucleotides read TGCGCCAGCAGCAACCGGGACAGCGTTAACCGAAGGAGCTCCTACGAGCAGTACTTC.